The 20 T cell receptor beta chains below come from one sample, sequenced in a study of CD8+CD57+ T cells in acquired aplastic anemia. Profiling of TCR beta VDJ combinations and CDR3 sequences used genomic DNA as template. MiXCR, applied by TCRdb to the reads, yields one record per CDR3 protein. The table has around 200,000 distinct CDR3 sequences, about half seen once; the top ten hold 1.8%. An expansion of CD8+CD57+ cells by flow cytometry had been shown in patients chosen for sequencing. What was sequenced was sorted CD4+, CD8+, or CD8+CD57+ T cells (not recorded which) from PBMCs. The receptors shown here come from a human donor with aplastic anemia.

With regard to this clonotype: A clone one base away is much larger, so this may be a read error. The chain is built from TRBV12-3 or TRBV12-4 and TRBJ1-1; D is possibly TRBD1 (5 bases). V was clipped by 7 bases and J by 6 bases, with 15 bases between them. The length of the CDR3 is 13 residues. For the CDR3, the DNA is TGTGCCAGCAATATAGGGGAGTATGCTGAAGCTTTCTTT. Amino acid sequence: CASNIGEYAEAFF.

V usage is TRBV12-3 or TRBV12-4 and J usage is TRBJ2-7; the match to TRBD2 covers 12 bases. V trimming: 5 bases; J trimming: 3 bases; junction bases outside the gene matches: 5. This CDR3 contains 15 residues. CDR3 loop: CASSPGLAGSYEQYF. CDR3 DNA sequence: TGTGCCAGCAGTCCAGGACTAGCGGGAAGCTACGAGCAGTACTTC.

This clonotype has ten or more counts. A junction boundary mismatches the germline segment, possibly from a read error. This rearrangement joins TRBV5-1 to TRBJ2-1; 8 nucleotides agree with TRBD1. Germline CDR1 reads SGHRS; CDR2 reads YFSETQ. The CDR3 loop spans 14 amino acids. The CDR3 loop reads CASTLQGAHNEQFF. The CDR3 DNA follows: TGCGCCAGCACCTTGCAGGGGGCCCACAATGAGCAGTTCTTC. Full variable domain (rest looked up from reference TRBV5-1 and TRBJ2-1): KAGVTQTPRYLIKTRGQQVTLSCSPISGHRSVSWYQQTPGQGLQFLFEYFSETQRNKGNFPGRFSGRQFSNSRSEMNVSTLELGDSALYLCASTLQGAHNEQFFGPGTRLTVL.

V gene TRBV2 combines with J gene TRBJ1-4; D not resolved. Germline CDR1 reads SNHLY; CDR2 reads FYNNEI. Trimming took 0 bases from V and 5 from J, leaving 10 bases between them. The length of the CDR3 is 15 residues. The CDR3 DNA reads TGTGCCAGCAGTGAAGCGACGGGAAGGAATGAAAAACTGTTTTTT. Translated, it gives CASSEATGRNEKLFF.

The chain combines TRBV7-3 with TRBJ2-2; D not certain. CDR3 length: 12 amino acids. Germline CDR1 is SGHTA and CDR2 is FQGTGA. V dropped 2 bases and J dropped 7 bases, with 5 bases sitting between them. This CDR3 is CASSLLDGELFF. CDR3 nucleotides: TGTGCCAGCAGCTTATTGGACGGGGAGCTGTTTTTT.

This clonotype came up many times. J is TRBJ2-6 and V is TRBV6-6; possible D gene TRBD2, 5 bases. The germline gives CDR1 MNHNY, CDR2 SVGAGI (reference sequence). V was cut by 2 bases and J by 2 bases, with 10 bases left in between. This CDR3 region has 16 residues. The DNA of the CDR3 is TGTGCCAGCAGTTACCGCCGAGGGACTGGGGCCAACGTCCTGACTTTC. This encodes CASSYRRGTGANVLTF.

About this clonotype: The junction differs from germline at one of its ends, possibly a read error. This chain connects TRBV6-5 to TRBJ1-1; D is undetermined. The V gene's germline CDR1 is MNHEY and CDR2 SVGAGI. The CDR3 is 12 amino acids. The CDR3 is CAGSYEGIEAFF. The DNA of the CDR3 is TGTGCCGGCAGTTACGAAGGGATTGAAGCTTTCTTT.

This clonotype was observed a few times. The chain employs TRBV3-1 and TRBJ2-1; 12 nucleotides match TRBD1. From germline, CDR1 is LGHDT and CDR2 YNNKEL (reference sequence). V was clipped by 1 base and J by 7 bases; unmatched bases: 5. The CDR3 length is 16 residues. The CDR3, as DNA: TGTGCCAGCAGCCAAGGGGGACAGGGGGCTCGAAATGAGCAGTTCTTC. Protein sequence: CASSQGGQGARNEQFF.

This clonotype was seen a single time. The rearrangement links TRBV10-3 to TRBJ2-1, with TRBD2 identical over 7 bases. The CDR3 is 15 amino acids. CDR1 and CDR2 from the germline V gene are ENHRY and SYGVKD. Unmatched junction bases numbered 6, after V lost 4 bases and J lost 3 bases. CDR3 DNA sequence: TGTGCCATCAGTGCCCCGGGGAGGGGCTACAATGAGCAGTTCTTC. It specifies CAISAPGRGYNEQFF.

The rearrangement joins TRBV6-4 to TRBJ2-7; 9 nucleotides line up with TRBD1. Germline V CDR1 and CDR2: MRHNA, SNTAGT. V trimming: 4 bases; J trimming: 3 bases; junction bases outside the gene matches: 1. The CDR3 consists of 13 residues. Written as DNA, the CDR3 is TGTGCCAGCAGTGCGACAGGGGGCTACGAGCAGTACTTC. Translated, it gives CASSATGGYEQYF.

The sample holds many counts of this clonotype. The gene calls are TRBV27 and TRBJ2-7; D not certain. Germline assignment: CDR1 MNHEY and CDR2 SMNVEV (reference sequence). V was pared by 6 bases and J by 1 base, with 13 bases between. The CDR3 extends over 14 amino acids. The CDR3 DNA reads TGTGCCAGCAGCTCCCCCACAGTTTCCTACGAGCAGTACTTC. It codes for CASSSPTVSYEQYF.

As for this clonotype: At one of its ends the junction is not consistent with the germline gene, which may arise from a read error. CDR3 residues: CASSPYPYPNHGYTF. Here the CDR3 DNA reads TGTGCCAGCTCACCGTACCCGTACCCTAACCATGGCTACACCTTC. This rearrangement joins TRBV18 to TRBJ1-2, with D unclear. The CDR3 is 15 residues long. Germline CDR1 is KGHSH and CDR2 is LQKENI.

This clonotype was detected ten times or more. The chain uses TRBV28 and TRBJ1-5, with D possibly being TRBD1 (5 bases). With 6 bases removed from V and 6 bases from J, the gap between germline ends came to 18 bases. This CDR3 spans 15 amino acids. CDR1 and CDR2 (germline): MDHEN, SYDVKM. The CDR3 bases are TGTGCCAGCAGCGGGGGAGGGCAAGTGGGTCAGCCCCAGCATTTT. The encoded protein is CASSGGGQVGQPQHF.

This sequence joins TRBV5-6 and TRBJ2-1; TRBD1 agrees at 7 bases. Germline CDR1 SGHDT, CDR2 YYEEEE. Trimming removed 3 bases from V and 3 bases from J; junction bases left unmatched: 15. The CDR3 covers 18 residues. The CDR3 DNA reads TGTGCCAGCAGCTCCCCAAAACTGACAGGGATCAACTACAATGAGCAGTTCTTC. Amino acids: CASSSPKLTGINYNEQFF.

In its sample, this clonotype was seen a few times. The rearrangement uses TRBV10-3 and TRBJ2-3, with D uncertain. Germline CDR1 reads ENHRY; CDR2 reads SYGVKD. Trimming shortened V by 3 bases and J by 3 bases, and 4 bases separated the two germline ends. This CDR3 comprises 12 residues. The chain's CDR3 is CAISDGTDTQYF. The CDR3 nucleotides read TGTGCCATCAGTGACGGAACAGATACGCAGTATTTT.

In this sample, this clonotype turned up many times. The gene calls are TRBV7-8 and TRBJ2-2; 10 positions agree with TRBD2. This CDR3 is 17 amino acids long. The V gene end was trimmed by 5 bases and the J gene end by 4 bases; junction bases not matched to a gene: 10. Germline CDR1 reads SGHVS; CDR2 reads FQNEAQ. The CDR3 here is CASSPRTSGSATGELFF. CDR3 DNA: TGTGCCAGCAGCCCCCGGACTAGCGGTTCCGCCACCGGGGAGCTGTTTTTT. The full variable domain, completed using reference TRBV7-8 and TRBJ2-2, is GAGVSQSPRYKVAKRGQDVALRCDPISGHVSLFWYQQALGQGPEFLTYFQNEAQLDKSGLPSDRFFAERPEGSVSTLKIQRTQQEDSAVYLCASSPRTSGSATGELFFGEGSRLTVL.

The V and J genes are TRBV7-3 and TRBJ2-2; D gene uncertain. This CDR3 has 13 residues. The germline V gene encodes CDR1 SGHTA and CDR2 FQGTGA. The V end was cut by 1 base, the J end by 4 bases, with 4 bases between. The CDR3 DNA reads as TGTGCCAGCAGCTTAAGGCTCACCGGGGAGCTGTTTTTT. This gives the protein CASSLRLTGELFF.

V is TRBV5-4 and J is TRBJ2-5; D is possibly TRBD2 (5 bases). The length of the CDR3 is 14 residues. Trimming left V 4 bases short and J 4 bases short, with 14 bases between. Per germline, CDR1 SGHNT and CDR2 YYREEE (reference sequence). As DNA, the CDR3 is TGTGCCAGCAGCCTCCGGGGAATGTCAGAGACCCAGTACTTC. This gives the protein CASSLRGMSETQYF.

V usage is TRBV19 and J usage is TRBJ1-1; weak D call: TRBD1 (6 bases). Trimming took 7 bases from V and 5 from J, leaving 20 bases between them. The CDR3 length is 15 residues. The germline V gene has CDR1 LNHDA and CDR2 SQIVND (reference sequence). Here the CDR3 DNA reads TGTGCCAGTACTCCCGGTGGGGGCGGAAAAACTGAAGCTTTCTTT. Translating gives CASTPGGGGKTEAFF.

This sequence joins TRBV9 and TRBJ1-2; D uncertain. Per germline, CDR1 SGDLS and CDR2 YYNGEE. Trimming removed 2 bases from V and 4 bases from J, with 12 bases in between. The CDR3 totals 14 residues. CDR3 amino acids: CASSVDGSFYGYTF. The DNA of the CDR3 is TGTGCCAGCAGCGTTGACGGGAGCTTCTATGGCTACACCTTC.